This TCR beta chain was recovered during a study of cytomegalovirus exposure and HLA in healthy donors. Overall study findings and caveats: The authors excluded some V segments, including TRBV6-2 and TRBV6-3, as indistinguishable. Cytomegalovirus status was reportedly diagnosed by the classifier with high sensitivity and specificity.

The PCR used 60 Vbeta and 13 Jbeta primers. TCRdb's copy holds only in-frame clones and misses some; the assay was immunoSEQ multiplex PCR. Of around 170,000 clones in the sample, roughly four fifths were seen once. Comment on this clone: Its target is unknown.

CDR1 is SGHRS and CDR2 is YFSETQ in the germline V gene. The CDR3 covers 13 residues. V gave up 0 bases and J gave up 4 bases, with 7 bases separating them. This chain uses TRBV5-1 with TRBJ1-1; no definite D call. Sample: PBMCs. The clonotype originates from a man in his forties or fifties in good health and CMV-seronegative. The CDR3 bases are TGCGCCAGCAGCTTGGCGTCTACCACTGAAGCTTTCTTT. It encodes CASSLASTTEAFF. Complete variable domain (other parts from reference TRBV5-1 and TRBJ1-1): KAGVTQTPRYLIKTRGQQVTLSCSPISGHRSVSWYQQTPGQGLQFLFEYFSETQRNKGNFPGRFSGRQFSNSRSEMNVSTLELGDSALYLCASSLASTTEAFFGQGTRLTVV.